These 20 T cell receptor beta chains share one sample of origin, sequenced in a study of T cell repertoires and HLA-DP antigens. What these receptors recognize is not known. Assay: immunoSEQ multiplex PCR; the TCRdb copy retains only in-frame clones and omits some. The table includes roughly 110,000 clones, 80% to 95% detected once. Input material: CD4+ T cells from PBMCs. The receptors come from a woman aged 18 to 35 in good health and CMV-seronegative.

The genes are TRBV7-8 and TRBJ1-1; TRBD1 agrees at 9 bases. The junction had 5 bases not matched to a gene; V was cut back by 3 bases and J by 6 bases. Per the germline V gene, CDR1 is SGHVS and CDR2 is FQNEAQ. There are 14 residues in the CDR3. CDR3 nucleotide sequence: TGTGCCAGCAGCTTCCGGACAGGGGTCGCTGAAGCTTTCTTT. It encodes CASSFRTGVAEAFF. The whole variable domain, remainder taken from reference TRBV7-8 and TRBJ1-1, is GAGVSQSPRYKVAKRGQDVALRCDPISGHVSLFWYQQALGQGPEFLTYFQNEAQLDKSGLPSDRFFAERPEGSVSTLKIQRTQQEDSAVYLCASSFRTGVAEAFFGQGTRLTVV.

This chain joins TRBV28 and TRBJ1-5; no clear D. V was trimmed by 0 bases and J by 6 bases, leaving 3 bases between them. Germline V gene sequence: CDR1 MDHEN, CDR2 SYDVKM. CDR3 length: 12 residues. In DNA, the CDR3 is TGTGCCAGCAGTTTATGGGGTCAGCCCCAGCATTTT. Translating it yields CASSLWGQPQHF.

This chain links TRBV6-5 with TRBJ1-1; TRBD1 might be the D (6 bases). Per the germline V gene, CDR1 is MNHEY and CDR2 is SVGAGI. The CDR3 has 14 residues. V dropped 0 bases and J dropped 3 bases, with 8 bases sitting between them. CDR3 amino acids: CASSYSRGDTEAFF. DNA of the CDR3: TGTGCCAGCAGTTACTCGAGGGGGGACACTGAAGCTTTCTTT.

The chain employs TRBV18 and TRBJ2-2, with 12 bases lining up with TRBD2. The CDR3 sequence is 16 residues long. The V gene end was trimmed by 2 bases and the J gene end by 3 bases; junction bases not matched to a gene: 1. Looked up from germline, CDR1 is KGHSH and CDR2 is LQKENI. Written as DNA, the CDR3 is TGTGCCAGCTCACCAAGGACTAGCGGGGACACCGGGGAGCTGTTTTTT. It specifies CASSPRTSGDTGELFF.

The V gene is TRBV5-1, the J gene TRBJ1-1; a weak D match, TRBD1 (5 bases). The CDR3 is 14 residues long. Trimming pared 3 bases from V and 3 bases from J, leaving 12 bases between. CDR1 SGHRS and CDR2 YFSETQ come from the germline V gene. The CDR3 nucleotides are TGCGCCAGCAGCTACAACGGGGGGGACACTGAAGCTTTCTTT. The encoded protein is CASSYNGGDTEAFF.

The chain couples TRBV7-2 to TRBJ1-3, with D hard to call. Trimming stripped 5 bases from V and 0 bases from J, with 8 bases between. The germline V gene has CDR1 SGHTA and CDR2 FQGNSA. This CDR3 comprises 14 residues. As DNA, the CDR3 is TGTGCCAGCAGCCTCTTGGGCTCTGGAAACACCATATATTTT. Protein: CASSLLGSGNTIYF.

This rearrangement joins TRBV6-1 to TRBJ1-2; possible D gene TRBD1, 6 bases. Trimming pared 6 bases from V and 3 bases from J, leaving 8 bases between. This CDR3 contains 12 residues. Looked up from germline, CDR1 is MNHNS and CDR2 is SASEGT. CDR3 amino acids: CASSDRYYGYTF. The DNA of the CDR3 is TGTGCCAGCAGCGACAGGTACTATGGCTACACCTTC.

The chain combines TRBV19 with TRBJ1-2, with TRBD1 identical over 8 bases. Per germline, CDR1 LNHDA and CDR2 SQIVND (reference sequence). Trimming cost V 7 bases and J 7 bases; bases outside gene matches: 23. The CDR3 totals 18 residues. CDR3 sequence (DNA): TGTGCCAGTAATCCTGGGCAGGGGGCAAGTGATGGGTTGAGTGGCTACACCTTC. It is translated as CASNPGQGASDGLSGYTF. The full variable domain, rest sourced from reference TRBV19 and TRBJ1-2, is DGGITQSPKYLFRKEGQNVTLSCEQNLNHDAMYWYRQDPGQGLRLIYYSQIVNDFQKGDIAEGYSVSREKKESFPLTVTSAQKNPTAFYLCASNPGQGASDGLSGYTFGSGTRLTVV.

The J gene is TRBJ1-1, the V gene TRBV29-1; the D is unclear. Germline V CDR1 and CDR2: SQVTM, ANQGSEA. V was trimmed by 6 bases and J by 4 bases, leaving 12 bases between them. The CDR3 has 12 amino acids. The CDR3 DNA sequence: TGCAGCGTCGAACGGGCGTTCACTGAAGCTTTCTTT. Its translation is CSVERAFTEAFF.

The V call is TRBV14, the J call TRBJ1-2, with no clear D. Trimming took off 3 bases at V and 7 bases at J, with 12 bases between the two ends. The germline V gene has CDR1 SGHDN and CDR2 FVKESK. The length of the CDR3 is 13 residues. Here the CDR3 DNA reads TGTGCCAGCAGCCAGGAGTGGCACGGTGGCTACACCTTC. Its translation is CASSQEWHGGYTF.

The chain carries TRBV6-5 and TRBJ2-1; D remains ambiguous. The CDR3 covers 14 residues. V was trimmed by 0 bases and J by 6 bases, leaving 9 bases between them. Germline loops: CDR1 MNHEY, CDR2 SVGAGI. The DNA of the CDR3 is TGTGCCAGCAGTTACTCGACCCTGGGCAATGAGCAGTTCTTC. It encodes CASSYSTLGNEQFF.

This clone was counted once. This chain connects TRBV4-1 to TRBJ1-1, with D possibly matching TRBD1 (6 bases). CDR1 MGHRA and CDR2 YSYEKL come from the germline V gene. Trimming cost V 3 bases and J 4 bases, with 18 bases left between them. This CDR3 spans 16 amino acids. The CDR3 sequence is CASSHDRNRGGTEAFF. In nucleotides, the CDR3 is TGCGCCAGCAGCCACGACAGGAACCGGGGGGGCACTGAAGCTTTCTTT.

The chain carries TRBV9 and TRBJ1-1, with 8 bases matching TRBD1. Trimming removed 3 bases from V and 7 bases from J; junction bases left unmatched: 14. CDR1 and CDR2 (germline): SGDLS, YYNGEE. The CDR3 spans 16 residues. The DNA of the CDR3 is TGTGCCAGCAGCGCCCTGGGGGGGACAGGCCCTAGTGAAGCTTTCTTT. Protein: CASSALGGTGPSEAFF. The variable domain in full, completed from reference TRBV9 and TRBJ1-1, reads DSGVTQTPKHLITATGQRVTLRCSPRSGDLSVYWYQQSLDQGLQFLIQYYNGEERAKGNILERFSAQQFPDLHSELNLSSLELGDSALYFCASSALGGTGPSEAFFGQGTRLTVV.

The chain recombines TRBV7-6 with TRBJ1-1; TRBD1 might be the D (6 bases). The ends were cut back, 5 bases at V and 6 bases at J, with 13 bases in the middle. The CDR3 is 13 residues long. Per germline, CDR1 SGHVS and CDR2 FNYEAQ. In nucleotides, the CDR3 is TGTGCCAGCAGCCCTGAGGGGGGTTCTGAAGCTTTCTTT. It is translated as CASSPEGGSEAFF.

This clone was recorded only once. V usage is TRBV18 and J usage is TRBJ1-3; 12 nucleotides match TRBD1. The CDR3 contains 17 residues. Germline V gives CDR1 KGHSH, CDR2 LQKENI. V lost 3 bases to trimming and J lost 4 bases; unmatched junction nucleotides: 7. The CDR3 DNA reads TGTGCCAGCTCACCCTTGGGACAGGGGGCGCAAGGAAACACCATATATTTT. As protein: CASSPLGQGAQGNTIYF.

DNA of the CDR3: TGTGCCAGCAGCGGAGCCGGGACAGTCGCTAGCGAGCAGTACTTC. Translated: CASSGAGTVASEQYF. The rearrangement joins TRBV7-2 to TRBJ2-7; 7 bases are shared with TRBD1. This CDR3 region has 15 residues. CDR1 SGHTA and CDR2 FQGNSA come from the germline V gene. Trimming took 5 bases from V and 6 from J; bases not matched to a gene: 13.

The J gene is TRBJ2-3, the V gene TRBV4-3, with D perhaps assigned TRBD1 or TRBD2 (5 bases each). Trimming removed 0 bases at V and 0 bases at J, with 13 bases between. Germline V gives CDR1 LGHNA, CDR2 YSLEER. The CDR3 is 17 residues long. The DNA for the CDR3 is TGCGCCAGCAGCCAAGATCGTCCGGGGCTTAGCACAGATACGCAGTATTTT. Translated, it gives CASSQDRPGLSTDTQYF.

The chain combines TRBV7-2 with TRBJ2-2; TRBD1 aligns across 7 bases. With V trimmed by 0 bases and J by 1 base, 8 bases remained unmatched. Per the germline V gene, CDR1 is SGHTA and CDR2 is FQGNSA. This CDR3 has 18 amino acids. CDR3: CASSLALGQGVNTGELFF. The CDR3 region has the DNA TGTGCCAGCAGCTTAGCGCTCGGCCAGGGGGTGAACACCGGGGAGCTGTTTTTT.

The chain combines TRBV6-1 with TRBJ2-7; D possibly corresponds to TRBD1 (6 bases). This CDR3 has 15 residues. Germline CDR1 is MNHNS and CDR2 is SASEGT. V lost 7 bases, J lost 1 base, and 17 bases lay in between. The CDR3 region has the DNA TGTGCCAGCATTCCAGGGGCAGGCTATTCCTACGAGCAGTACGTC. This gives the protein CASIPGAGYSYEQYV.

The chain carries TRBV15 and TRBJ2-7, with 7 bases fitting TRBD2. This CDR3 is 14 amino acids long. V trimming: 5 bases; J trimming: 7 bases; junction bases outside the gene matches: 11. Germline V lookup: CDR1 LNHNV, CDR2 YYDKDF (reference sequence). CDR3 nucleotides: TGTGCCACCAGCCCCGACAGCCCCGGGAGGGAGCAGTACTTC. Its translation is CATSPDSPGREQYF.